Each of the 18 T cell receptor beta chains below was sequenced from the same sample in a study of T-cell memory formation after mild COVID-19. One entry per CDR3 protein, called by TCRdb with MiXCR from the 5' RACE reads. The sample holds fewer than 250,000 distinct CDR3 sequences, more than 9% seen once. Sequencing input: PBMCs or a T cell subset sorted from them (not recorded which). Source of these receptors: a man between 18 and 35 years old who had mild COVID-19 (a few samples of this study predate the infection). Cell type and time point are not known.

This clonotype showed up many times. The chain recombines TRBV27 with TRBJ2-1; D call uncertain. Looked up from germline, CDR1 is MNHEY and CDR2 is SMNVEV (reference sequence). CDR3 size: 17 residues. The V and J ends lost 3 bases and 0 bases respectively, with 15 bases between them. The CDR3 loop reads CASSFPPERSSYNEQFF. The CDR3 bases are TGTGCCAGCAGTTTCCCCCCGGAAAGGAGCTCCTACAATGAGCAGTTCTTC.

The V and J genes are TRBV5-1 and TRBJ2-1, with no clear D. The CDR3 covers 11 residues. V was trimmed by 5 bases and J by 12 bases, leaving 12 bases between them. Germline lookup yields CDR1 SGHRS and CDR2 YFSETQ. The CDR3 loop reads CASSSRGTQFF. In nucleotides, the CDR3 is TGCGCCAGCAGTTCCCGAGGAACGCAGTTCTTC.

The chain employs TRBV16 and TRBJ2-1; 7 bases align to TRBD2. The J segment lost 12 bases and the V segment lost 0 bases, leaving 5 bases of the junction unmatched. The CDR3 is 13 residues long. Looked up from germline, CDR1 is KGHSY and CDR2 is FQNENV. The DNA for the CDR3 is TGTGCCAGCAGCCAATCAAAAGCGGGGACGCAGTTCTTC. Its protein product is CASSQSKAGTQFF.

This clonotype was counted only a few times. The CDR3 does not close with the conserved phenylalanine or tryptophan, likely indicating a read error. The chain recombines TRBV29-1 with TRBJ2-1; D is tentatively TRBD1 or TRBD2 (6 bases each). V lost 7 bases and J lost 5, with 18 bases in between. This CDR3 is 14 amino acids long. CDR1 is SQVTM, CDR2 ANQGSEA, per germline. This CDR3 reads CSAGGRGGDNEQFL. CDR3 in DNA: TGCAGCGCCGGCGGCAGGGGAGGCGACAATGAGCAGTTCTTA.

V and J are TRBV29-1 and TRBJ1-2; D is unclear. The CDR3 spans 14 residues. Germline loops: CDR1 SQVTM, CDR2 ANQGSEA. Trimming left V 1 base short and J 2 bases short, with 11 bases between. CDR3 bases: TGCAGCGTTGAAGCAGGAGTAATGAACTATGGCTACACCTTC. Its protein product is CSVEAGVMNYGYTF.

The rearrangement joins TRBV6-5 to TRBJ1-2, with TRBD1 matching 7 bases. CDR3 length equals 15 residues. Trimming took 6 bases from V and 4 from J; bases not matched to a gene: 11. From germline, CDR1 is MNHEY and CDR2 SVGAGI. CDR3 coding DNA: TGTGCCAGCAGCACCCTCAGGGGGGCGGGCTATGGCTACACCTTC. It is translated as CASSTLRGAGYGYTF.

This clonotype was picked up many times. This chain connects TRBV7-9 to TRBJ2-1; 8 nucleotides agree with TRBD1. The CDR3 is made up of 15 amino acids. The J segment lost 6 bases and the V segment lost 5 bases, leaving 9 bases of the junction unmatched. Germline V CDR1 and CDR2: SEHNR, FQNEAQ (reference sequence). This chain's CDR3 is CASSPDRARGNEQFF. In nucleotides, the CDR3 is TGTGCCAGCAGCCCGGACAGGGCTAGGGGCAATGAGCAGTTCTTC.

This clonotype showed up just a few times. The CDR3 sequence: CASSLTAVLAVEQFF. In nucleotides, the CDR3 is TGTGCCAGCAGTTTGACGGCAGTACTAGCGGTGGAGCAGTTCTTC. V usage is TRBV12-3 or TRBV12-4 and J usage is TRBJ2-1; 8 bases map to TRBD2. CDR3 length: 15 residues. V dropped 3 bases and J dropped 10; count of bases not matched to a gene: 11.

This clonotype was found a few times. The rearrangement links TRBV12-3 or TRBV12-4 to TRBJ2-7; D unclear. Between the trimmed V and J ends, which lost 3 bases and 3 bases, there was a span of 15 bases. This CDR3 is 15 amino acids long. The CDR3: CASSFHRKGLYEQYF. CDR3 nucleotide sequence: TGTGCCAGCAGTTTTCACCGGAAAGGCCTCTACGAGCAGTACTTC.

This clonotype was seen a few times. This chain links TRBV7-6 with TRBJ1-4; 9 nucleotides align to TRBD1. The CDR3 covers 14 residues. Trimming cost V 5 bases and J 6 bases; bases outside gene matches: 4. CDR1 is SGHVS and CDR2 is FNYEAQ in the germline V gene. CDR3 region: CASSRRTGDEKLFF. The CDR3 coding sequence is TGTGCCAGCAGCCGACGGACAGGGGATGAAAAACTGTTTTTT.

The chain is built from TRBV6-2 or TRBV6-3 and TRBJ2-1; 10 bases match TRBD2. Trimming cost V 6 bases and J 7 bases; bases outside gene matches: 3. The CDR3 runs to 13 residues. The germline gives CDR1 MNHEY, CDR2 SVGEGT. The CDR3 reads CASRLAGGNEQFF. For the CDR3, the DNA is TGTGCCAGCAGGTTAGCGGGGGGAAATGAGCAGTTCTTC.

DNA for the CDR3: TGTGCCAGCAGTTACGGACAGCGGGACAATGAGCAGTTCTTC. Protein product: CASSYGQRDNEQFF. The chain recombines TRBV6-5 with TRBJ2-1, with D possibly being TRBD1 or TRBD2 (6 bases each). The germline V and J ends were trimmed by 2 bases and 5 bases, with 10 bases remaining between them. CDR1 and CDR2 from the germline V gene are MNHEY and SVGAGI. The CDR3 covers 14 residues.

V gene TRBV9 combines with J gene TRBJ2-3, with TRBD2 identical over 12 bases. Germline loops: CDR1 SGDLS, CDR2 YYNGEE. The J segment lost 4 bases and the V segment lost 3 bases, leaving 6 bases of the junction unmatched. The CDR3 is 16 amino acids. The CDR3 protein is CASSALAGGHSDTQYF. DNA for the CDR3: TGTGCCAGCAGCGCCCTAGCGGGGGGGCATTCAGATACGCAGTATTTT.

This clonotype has a handful of counts. The chain employs TRBV15 and TRBJ2-1, with D possibly matching TRBD2 (5 bases). CDR3 size: 15 residues. Trimming stripped 0 bases from V and 0 bases from J, with 6 bases between. Germline values: CDR1 LNHNV, CDR2 YYDKDF (reference sequence). CDR3 sequence: CATSREGSSYNEQFF. The CDR3 DNA is TGTGCCACCAGCAGAGAGGGGAGCTCCTACAATGAGCAGTTCTTC.

This clonotype was detected ten times or more. The J gene is TRBJ2-3, the V gene TRBV4-2, with D uncertain. Trimming removed 2 bases from V and 4 bases from J, with 7 bases in between. The germline V gene has CDR1 LGHNA and CDR2 YNFKEQ. This CDR3 region has 13 residues. CDR3 protein: CASSQPGSDTQYF. The CDR3 region has the DNA TGTGCCAGCAGCCAACCCGGATCAGATACGCAGTATTTT.

This clonotype was detected only a few times. The chain couples TRBV6-2 or TRBV6-3 to TRBJ1-1, with D possibly TRBD1 on 5 matching bases. The V and J ends lost 7 bases and 0 bases respectively, with 18 bases between them. This CDR3 is built from 16 residues. Germline lookup yields CDR1 MNHEY and CDR2 SVGEGT. The CDR3 region has the DNA TGTGCCAGCAAAGGCGGCAGTCTGGGGGTGAACACTGAAGCTTTCTTT. Protein sequence: CASKGGSLGVNTEAFF.

The chain is built from TRBV20-1 and TRBJ1-3; D is undetermined. V was shortened by 7 bases and J by 0 bases, with 13 bases between the two germline ends. This CDR3 has 14 residues. Germline assignment: CDR1 DFQATT and CDR2 SNEGSKA (reference sequence). The CDR3 reads CSGMVSSSGNTIYF. The DNA of the CDR3 is TGCAGTGGGATGGTCAGCAGCTCTGGAAACACCATATATTTT.

The chain has TRBV11-2 and TRBJ2-2; possible D gene TRBD1, 6 bases. Between the trimmed V and J ends, which lost 5 bases and 5 bases, there was a span of 9 bases. The CDR3 runs to 13 residues. The germline V gene has CDR1 SGHAT and CDR2 FQNNGV. CDR3 in DNA: TGTGCCAGCAGCAACGACAGGACCGGGGAGCTGTTTTTT. Protein product: CASSNDRTGELFF.